The 10 T cell receptor beta chains presented below share a single source sample, sequenced in a study of shared T cell receptors in the human thymus. TCRdb's copy holds only in-frame clones and misses some; the assay was immunoSEQ multiplex PCR. The sample has some 720,000 clones, around 87% seen once; the top ten hold 0.008% to 0.011%. These sequences were also reported in another study, on human thymus T cells.

The sample taken for sequencing was thymocytes. These receptors all come from a boy under three years old with a congenital heart defect.

This clone was seen a single time. V and J are TRBV28 and TRBJ1-3; D not resolved. Trimming shortened V by 3 bases and J by 0 bases, and 6 bases separated the two germline ends. Germline V gene sequence: CDR1 MDHEN, CDR2 SYDVKM. The CDR3 has 14 residues. The CDR3 protein is CASSFGGSGNTIYF. The CDR3 nucleotides read TGTGCCAGCAGTTTCGGAGGCTCTGGAAACACCATATATTTT.

This rearrangement joins TRBV11-3 to TRBJ2-6; 7 bases match TRBD1. J was trimmed by 0 bases and V by 2 bases; bases with no gene match: 7. This CDR3 is built from 18 residues. Germline CDR1 and CDR2: SGHNT and YENEEA. The DNA of the CDR3 is TGTGCCAGCAGCTTAAGGACAGGCTCAAGCTCTGGGGCCAACGTCCTGACTTTC. Translated, it gives CASSLRTGSSSGANVLTF.

The chain couples TRBV27 to TRBJ2-5, with TRBD2 identical over 16 bases. Germline loops: CDR1 MNHEY, CDR2 SMNVEV (reference sequence). This CDR3 has 17 residues. The ends lost 6 bases at V and 3 bases at J; junction bases unmatched: 7. The CDR3 region is CASRPGLAGGPEETQYF. CDR3 DNA: TGTGCCAGCAGGCCGGGACTAGCGGGAGGGCCGGAAGAGACCCAGTACTTC.

The V and J genes are TRBV4-3 and TRBJ2-7, with a possible D match to TRBD1 (5 bases). Per germline, CDR1 LGHNA and CDR2 YSLEER. This CDR3 contains 17 residues. V gave up 0 bases and J gave up 3 bases, with 18 bases separating them. CDR3 region: CASSQDTQARPLYEQYF. CDR3 DNA: TGCGCCAGCAGCCAAGACACACAGGCCCGGCCCCTCTACGAGCAGTACTTC.

J is TRBJ1-5 and V is TRBV7-9; D remains ambiguous. Trimming stripped 0 bases from V and 0 bases from J, with 12 bases between. Germline-derived CDR1 and CDR2 are SEHNR and FQNEAQ (reference sequence). The CDR3 length is 17 residues. CDR3 in DNA: TGTGCCAGCAGCTTAGCGTCTTTCAGTGATAGCAATCAGCCCCAGCATTTT. This encodes CASSLASFSDSNQPQHF.

The gene calls are TRBV7-9 and TRBJ2-1; tentatively, D is TRBD2 (5 bases). Germline V gene lookup returns CDR1 SEHNR and CDR2 FQNEAQ (reference sequence). CDR3 length equals 19 residues. The V and J ends lost 5 bases and 0 bases respectively, with 23 bases between them. CDR3: CASSPLFGLSRGSYNEQFF. The CDR3 DNA follows: TGTGCCAGCAGCCCCCTCTTTGGACTTTCTCGTGGCTCCTACAATGAGCAGTTCTTC.

This chain connects TRBV19 to TRBJ2-1; tentative D call: TRBD2 (7 bases). There are 16 residues in the CDR3. Germline CDR1 LNHDA, CDR2 SQIVND (reference sequence). Trimming shortened V by 2 bases and J by 8 bases, and 19 bases separated the two germline ends. CDR3 residues: CASSIKWGLRGDEQFF. CDR3 DNA: TGTGCCAGTAGTATAAAGTGGGGACTAAGGGGGGATGAGCAGTTCTTC.

The rearrangement joins TRBV2 to TRBJ1-2; TRBD1 agrees at 10 bases. Germline V lookup: CDR1 SNHLY, CDR2 FYNNEI. The ends lost 6 bases at V and 2 bases at J; junction bases unmatched: 6. The CDR3 is 15 residues long. The CDR3 DNA reads as TGTGCCAGCAGGCGAGGACAGGGGGAAAACTATGGCTACACCTTC. Its translation: CASRRGQGENYGYTF.

The chain carries TRBV28 and TRBJ2-1, with TRBD2 matching 9 bases. Germline V lookup: CDR1 MDHEN, CDR2 SYDVKM. The CDR3 covers 13 residues. Germline trimming cut 6 bases from V and 6 bases from J; bases unmatched to any gene: 3. The CDR3 here is CASRWREGNEQFF. The DNA of the CDR3 is TGTGCCAGCAGATGGCGGGAGGGCAATGAGCAGTTCTTC.

The chain joins TRBV9 to TRBJ2-7; 10 nucleotides line up with TRBD1. CDR1 SGDLS and CDR2 YYNGEE come from the germline V gene. This CDR3 spans 15 amino acids. Losses at the gene ends were 3 bases for V and 3 bases for J; bases not matched to a gene: 6. CDR3 residues: CASSAGTGDHYEQYF. The CDR3 DNA reads as TGTGCCAGCAGCGCCGGGACAGGGGACCACTACGAGCAGTACTTC.